This T cell receptor beta chain originates from a study of cytomegalovirus exposure and HLA in healthy donors. Overall study findings and caveats: It was likely that a cluster of highly shared sequence variants was a sequencing artifact.

As regards this clone: What it binds is not known.

There are 17 residues in the CDR3. The ends were cut back, 1 base at V and 1 base at J, with 16 bases in the middle. Germline CDR1 is SGHVS and CDR2 is FQNEAQ. PCR primers comprised 60 Vbeta and 13 Jbeta primers. Assay: immunoSEQ multiplex PCR; the TCRdb copy retains only in-frame clones and omits some. The sample yields 70,000 to 95,000 clones, about two thirds seen once. The sample was PBMCs. The genes are TRBV7-8 and TRBJ2-5; the D gene is possibly TRBD2 (7 bases). This receptor was taken from a woman aged 30 to 39 in good health and CMV-seropositive. The CDR3 sequence is CASSLGGRGAGQETQYF. The CDR3 coding sequence is TGTGCCAGCAGCTTAGGAGGCCGGGGGGCAGGCCAAGAGACCCAGTACTTC. Full variable domain (missing parts from reference TRBV7-8 and TRBJ2-5): GAGVSQSPRYKVAKRGQDVALRCDPISGHVSLFWYQQALGQGPEFLTYFQNEAQLDKSGLPSDRFFAERPEGSVSTLKIQRTQQEDSAVYLCASSLGGRGAGQETQYFGPGTRLLVL.